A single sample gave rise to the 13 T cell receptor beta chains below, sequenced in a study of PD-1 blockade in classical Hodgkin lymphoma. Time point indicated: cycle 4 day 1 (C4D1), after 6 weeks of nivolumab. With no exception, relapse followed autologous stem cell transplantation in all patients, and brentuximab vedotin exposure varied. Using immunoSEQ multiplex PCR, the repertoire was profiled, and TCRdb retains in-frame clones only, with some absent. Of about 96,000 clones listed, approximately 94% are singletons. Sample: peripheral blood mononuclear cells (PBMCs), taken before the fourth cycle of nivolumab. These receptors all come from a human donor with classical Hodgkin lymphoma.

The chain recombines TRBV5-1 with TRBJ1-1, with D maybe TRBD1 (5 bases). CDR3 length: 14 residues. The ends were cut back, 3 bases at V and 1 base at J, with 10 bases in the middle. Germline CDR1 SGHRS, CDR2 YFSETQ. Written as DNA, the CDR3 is TGCGCCAGCAGCTCGGGGCTGGAGAACACTGAAGCTTTCTTT. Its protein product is CASSSGLENTEAFF.

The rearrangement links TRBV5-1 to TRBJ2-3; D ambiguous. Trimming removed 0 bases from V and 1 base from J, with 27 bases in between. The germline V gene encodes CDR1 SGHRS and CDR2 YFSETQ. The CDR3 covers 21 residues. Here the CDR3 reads CASSLAPGRRVTGPGTDTQYF. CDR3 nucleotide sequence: TGCGCCAGCAGCTTGGCCCCGGGCAGGCGAGTGACGGGCCCGGGCACAGATACGCAGTATTTT.

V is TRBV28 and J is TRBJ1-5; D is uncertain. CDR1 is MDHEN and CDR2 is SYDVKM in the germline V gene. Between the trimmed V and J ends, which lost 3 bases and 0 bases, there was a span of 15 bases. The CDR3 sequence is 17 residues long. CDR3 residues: CASSFSRLGYSNQPQHF. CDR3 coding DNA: TGTGCCAGCAGTTTTAGTCGCTTGGGTTATAGCAATCAGCCCCAGCATTTT.

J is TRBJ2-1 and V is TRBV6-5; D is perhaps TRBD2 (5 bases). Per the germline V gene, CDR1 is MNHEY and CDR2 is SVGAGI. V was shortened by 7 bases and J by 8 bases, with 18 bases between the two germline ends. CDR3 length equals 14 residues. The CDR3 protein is CASNPSSESDEQFF. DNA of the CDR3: TGTGCCAGCAACCCTAGTAGCGAGTCGGATGAGCAGTTCTTC.

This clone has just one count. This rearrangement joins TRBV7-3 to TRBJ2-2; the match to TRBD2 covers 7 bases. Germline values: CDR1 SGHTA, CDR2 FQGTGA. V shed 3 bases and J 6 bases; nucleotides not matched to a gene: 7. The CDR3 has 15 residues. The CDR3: CASSFTARESGELFF. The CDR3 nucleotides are TGTGCCAGCAGCTTTACGGCGCGGGAGTCCGGGGAGCTGTTTTTT.

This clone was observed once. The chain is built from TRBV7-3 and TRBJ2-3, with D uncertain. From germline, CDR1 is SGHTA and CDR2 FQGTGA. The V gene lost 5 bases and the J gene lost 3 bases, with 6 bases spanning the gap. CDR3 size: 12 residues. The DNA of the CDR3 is TGTGCCAGCAGCCCCGGGACAGATACGCAGTATTTT. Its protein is CASSPGTDTQYF.

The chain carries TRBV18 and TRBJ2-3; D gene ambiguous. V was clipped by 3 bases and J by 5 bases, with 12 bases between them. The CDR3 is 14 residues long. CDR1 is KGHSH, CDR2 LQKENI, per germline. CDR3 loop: CASSPVQAKDTQYF. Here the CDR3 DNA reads TGTGCCAGCTCACCGGTCCAGGCGAAAGATACGCAGTATTTT.

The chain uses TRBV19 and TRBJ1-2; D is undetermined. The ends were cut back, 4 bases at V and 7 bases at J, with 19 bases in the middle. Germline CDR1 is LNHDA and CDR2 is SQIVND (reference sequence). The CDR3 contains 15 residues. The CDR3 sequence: CASSTTQDVFGGYTF. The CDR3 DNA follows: TGTGCCAGTAGTACCACTCAGGACGTTTTTGGTGGCTACACCTTC.

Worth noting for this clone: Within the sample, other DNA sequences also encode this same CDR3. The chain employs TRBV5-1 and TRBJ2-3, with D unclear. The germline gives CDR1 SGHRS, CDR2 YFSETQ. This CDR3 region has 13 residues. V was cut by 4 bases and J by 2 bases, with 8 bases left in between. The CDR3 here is CASSLLPTDTQYF. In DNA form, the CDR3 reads TGCGCCAGCAGCCTCCTGCCCACAGATACGCAGTATTTT.

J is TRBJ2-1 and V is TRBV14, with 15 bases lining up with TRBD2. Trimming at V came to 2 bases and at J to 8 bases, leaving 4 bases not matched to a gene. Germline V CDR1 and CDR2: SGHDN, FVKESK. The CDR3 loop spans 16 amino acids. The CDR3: CASSQLGTSGRHEQFF. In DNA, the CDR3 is TGTGCCAGCAGCCAATTGGGGACTAGCGGGAGGCATGAGCAGTTCTTC. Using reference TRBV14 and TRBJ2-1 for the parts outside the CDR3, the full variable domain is EAGVTQFPSHSVIEKGQTVTLRCDPISGHDNLYWYRRVMGKEIKFLLHFVKESKQDESGMPNNRFLAERTGGTYSTLKVQPAELEDSGVYFCASSQLGTSGRHEQFFGPGTRLTVL.

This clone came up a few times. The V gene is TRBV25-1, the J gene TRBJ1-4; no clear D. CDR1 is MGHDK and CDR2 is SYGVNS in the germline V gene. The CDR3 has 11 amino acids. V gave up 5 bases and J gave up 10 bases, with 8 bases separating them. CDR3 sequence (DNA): TGTGCCAGCAGTAACGGTGTAAAACTGTTTTTT. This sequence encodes CASSNGVKLFF.

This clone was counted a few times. The DNA of the CDR3 is TGTGCCAGCAGTTCCATTGGACAGGGAGCGGAAAAACTGTTTTTT. It encodes CASSSIGQGAEKLFF. The rearrangement joins TRBV6-6 to TRBJ1-4, with TRBD1 matching 8 bases. Germline lookup yields CDR1 MNHNY and CDR2 SVGAGI (reference sequence). CDR3 length: 15 residues. Germline trimming cut 4 bases from V and 8 bases from J; bases unmatched to any gene: 9.

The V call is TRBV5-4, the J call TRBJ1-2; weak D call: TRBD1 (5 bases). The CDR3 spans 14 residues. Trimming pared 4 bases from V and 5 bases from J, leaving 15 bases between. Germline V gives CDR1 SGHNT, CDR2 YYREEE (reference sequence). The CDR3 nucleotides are TGTGCCAGCAGCACCCCGGACATACCTTATGGCTACACCTTC. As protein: CASSTPDIPYGYTF.